One and the same sample provided the 24 T cell receptor beta chains below, sequenced in a study of PD-L1 blockade in urothelial cancer. Method: immunoSEQ multiplex PCR; TCRdb's copy keeps in-frame clones and lacks some. This sample carries 100,000 or so clones, approximately 91% of them seen once, and the ten largest clones take just over 0.9%. Sequencing was performed on PBMCs, taken around atezolizumab (anti-PD-L1) treatment. The receptors originated from a woman aged 80 or over with urothelial cancer.

The chain carries TRBV6-1 and TRBJ2-1; 8 bases are a match to TRBD2. With 4 bases clipped from V and 3 bases from J, the junction kept 5 bases outside the gene matches. CDR1 and CDR2 from the germline V gene are MNHNS and SASEGT. The CDR3 sequence is 15 residues long. CDR3 DNA: TGTGCCAGCAGTGTGAGTAGCGGGGACTACAATGAGCAGTTCTTC. Protein product: CASSVSSGDYNEQFF.

The chain couples TRBV5-1 to TRBJ2-7; no clear D. Germline CDR1 and CDR2: SGHRS and YFSETQ. V was clipped by 0 bases and J by 13 bases, with 11 bases between them. The CDR3 has 11 residues. CDR3 nucleotide sequence: TGCGCCAGCAGCTTGGAACGAGTACTCTACTTC. This codes for CASSLERVLYF.

Concerning this clone itself: The same CDR3 also results from other DNA sequences found in this sample. This chain connects TRBV5-4 to TRBJ1-2; D unresolved. The V gene lost 2 bases and the J gene lost 5 bases, with 10 bases spanning the gap. CDR1 is SGHNT and CDR2 is YYREEE in the germline V gene (reference sequence). The CDR3 contains 13 residues. The CDR3 coding sequence is TGTGCCAGCAGCTTAGGAGGGAATTATGGCTACACCTTC. Encoded protein: CASSLGGNYGYTF.

This rearrangement joins TRBV6-1 to TRBJ2-1, with D perhaps matching TRBD1 (6 bases). The germline gives CDR1 MNHNS, CDR2 SASEGT. This CDR3 spans 13 amino acids. V dropped 3 bases and J dropped 7 bases, with 10 bases sitting between them. The CDR3 is CASSDTGWNEQFF. The CDR3 DNA reads TGTGCCAGCAGTGATACAGGGTGGAATGAGCAGTTCTTC.

The V call is TRBV9, the J call TRBJ1-1, with D possibly being TRBD1 (6 bases). The length of the CDR3 is 13 residues. Germline V lookup: CDR1 SGDLS, CDR2 YYNGEE. V lost 3 bases and J 4 bases, leaving 10 bases between the germline ends. The CDR3 region is CASSDRVGTEAFF. The DNA for the CDR3 is TGTGCCAGCAGCGACAGGGTCGGCACTGAAGCTTTCTTT.

The chain carries TRBV19 and TRBJ2-5; 8 bases align to TRBD1. The CDR3 length is 18 residues. With 3 bases clipped from V and 1 base from J, the junction kept 13 bases outside the gene matches. Germline CDR1 is LNHDA and CDR2 is SQIVND (reference sequence). The DNA for the CDR3 is TGTGCCAGTAGTATTCCCGGACAGGGCCTTAATGTCCAAGAGACCCAGTACTTC. Protein: CASSIPGQGLNVQETQYF.

This clone was seen a handful of times. This chain joins TRBV5-1 and TRBJ2-1; D might be TRBD1 (6 bases). This CDR3 contains 17 residues. The V gene lost 4 bases and the J gene lost 8 bases, with 25 bases spanning the gap. From germline, CDR1 is SGHRS and CDR2 YFSETQ. This CDR3 is CASSLIAGGSRGYEQFF. DNA for the CDR3: TGCGCCAGCAGCCTCATCGCCGGAGGCTCCAGGGGATATGAGCAGTTCTTC.

The DNA of the CDR3 is TGTGCCAGCAGCTTACTCGACAGGCCTAATGAAAAACTGTTTTTT. It translates to CASSLLDRPNEKLFF. The V and J genes are TRBV7-8 and TRBJ1-4; D may be TRBD1 (6 bases). CDR3 length equals 15 residues. The germline gives CDR1 SGHVS, CDR2 FQNEAQ. Trimming cost V 2 bases and J 3 bases, with 10 bases left between them.

This sequence joins TRBV9 and TRBJ2-2; D not resolved. V lost 0 bases and J 6 bases, leaving 6 bases between the germline ends. There are 13 residues in the CDR3. Germline CDR1 reads SGDLS; CDR2 reads YYNGEE. The CDR3 here is CASSVAVAGELFF. CDR3 bases: TGTGCCAGCAGCGTAGCTGTTGCCGGGGAGCTGTTTTTT.

The genes are TRBV9 and TRBJ2-3; 8 nucleotides agree with TRBD2. The CDR3 sequence is 17 residues long. CDR1 SGDLS and CDR2 YYNGEE come from the germline V gene. Germline trimming cut 3 bases from V and 3 bases from J; bases unmatched to any gene: 12. The CDR3 region is CASSAEGSREGTDTQYF. In nucleotides, the CDR3 is TGTGCCAGCAGCGCCGAAGGATCCCGGGAGGGTACAGATACGCAGTATTTT.

The chain couples TRBV25-1 to TRBJ2-3, with 8 bases lining up with TRBD1. V gave up 9 bases and J gave up 4 bases; unmatched junction bases: 6. The CDR3 sequence is 13 residues long. CDR1 and CDR2 from the germline V gene are MGHDK and SYGVNS. The CDR3 nucleotides read TGTGCCAGTGAGACAGGGGACGCAGATACGCAGTATTTT. Its protein is CASETGDADTQYF.

The chain carries TRBV7-9 and TRBJ1-4, with 8 nucleotides matching TRBD1. V gave up 5 bases and J gave up 4 bases; unmatched junction bases: 9. There are 16 residues in the CDR3. CDR1 is SEHNR, CDR2 FQNEAQ, per germline (reference sequence). CDR3 bases: TGTGCCAGCAGCCGACGACAGGGGTTGGGTAATGAAAAACTGTTTTTT. This gives the protein CASSRRQGLGNEKLFF.

V usage is TRBV10-1 and J usage is TRBJ2-1; D perhaps matches TRBD2 (7 bases). The CDR3 sequence is 14 residues long. Germline V gene lookup returns CDR1 WNHNN and CDR2 SYGVQD (reference sequence). V dropped 2 bases and J dropped 8 bases, with 13 bases sitting between them. The CDR3 here is CASSEGGGLHEQFF. CDR3 coding DNA: TGCGCCAGCAGTGAGGGGGGGGGCCTACATGAGCAGTTCTTC.

The chain carries TRBV2 and TRBJ2-1; 7 bases fit TRBD1. The CDR3 runs to 14 residues. Germline V CDR1 and CDR2: SNHLY, FYNNEI. V lost 8 bases and J lost 3; bases outside the gene matches: 7. The CDR3 loop is CASHMGQSYNEQFF. In nucleotides, the CDR3 is TGTGCCAGCCATATGGGACAGAGCTACAATGAGCAGTTCTTC.

CDR3 sequence: CASSVDGLPTGELFF. The CDR3 DNA sequence: TGTGCCAGCAGCGTAGACGGGTTACCGACCGGGGAGCTGTTTTTT. The V call is TRBV9, the J call TRBJ2-2, with unresolved D. The CDR3 runs 15 residues. Germline V lookup: CDR1 SGDLS, CDR2 YYNGEE. Trimming removed 0 bases at V and 5 bases at J, with 11 bases between.

This rearrangement joins TRBV9 to TRBJ2-2, with D perhaps matching TRBD2 (5 bases). The CDR3 extends over 17 amino acids. The germline CDR1 and CDR2 sequences are SGDLS and YYNGEE. The V gene lost 4 bases and the J gene lost 1 base, with 17 bases spanning the gap. CDR3 nucleotide sequence: TGTGCCAGCAGCTCCCGGGGATTAAGCGGGAACACCGGGGAGCTGTTTTTT. Residues: CASSSRGLSGNTGELFF.

The chain has TRBV30 and TRBJ1-1; D is uncertain. The CDR3 covers 12 residues. The germline V gene encodes CDR1 GTSNPN and CDR2 SVGIG (reference sequence). V lost 0 bases to trimming and J lost 8 bases, with 10 bases between them. CDR3 protein: CAWSVIGVEAFF. As DNA, the CDR3 is TGTGCCTGGAGTGTAATCGGAGTAGAAGCTTTCTTT. Combining the CDR3 with reference TRBV30 and TRBJ1-1 gives the whole variable domain SQTIHQWPATLVQPVGSPLSLECTVEGTSNPNLYWYRQAAGRGLQLLFYSVGIGQISSEVPQNLSASRPQDRQFILSSKKLLLSDSGFYLCAWSVIGVEAFFGQGTRLTVV.

The chain links TRBV30 to TRBJ2-7; the match to TRBD2 covers 8 bases. The CDR3 length is 15 residues. Germline lookup yields CDR1 GTSNPN and CDR2 SVGIG (reference sequence). J gave up 4 bases and V 8 bases, and 16 bases lay outside the gene matches. The CDR3 spells CASPPGLEYSYEQYF. The DNA of the CDR3 is TGTGCCAGCCCCCCGGGACTAGAATATTCGTACGAGCAGTACTTC.

The gene calls are TRBV10-2 and TRBJ1-4; D perhaps matches TRBD1 (5 bases). The CDR3 is 16 amino acids. V dropped 1 base and J dropped 3 bases, with 12 bases sitting between them. Germline V gene data show CDR1 as WSHSY and CDR2 as SAAADI. CDR3 loop: CASSELAGPANEKLFF. The CDR3, as DNA: TGCGCCAGCAGTGAGTTGGCAGGGCCCGCTAATGAAAAACTGTTTTTT.

J is TRBJ2-7 and V is TRBV27; tentative D call: TRBD1 (5 bases). This CDR3 spans 13 amino acids. V was trimmed by 2 bases and J by 5 bases, leaving 10 bases between them. CDR1 and CDR2 (germline): MNHEY, SMNVEV (reference sequence). CDR3 in amino acids: CASSLLRQNEQYF. The CDR3 DNA follows: TGTGCCAGCAGTTTACTTAGACAGAACGAGCAGTACTTC.

This clone was observed a single time. The V call is TRBV27, the J call TRBJ2-7; 9 bases fit TRBD1. The CDR3 sequence is 14 residues long. In germline, CDR1 is MNHEY, CDR2 SMNVEV (reference sequence). Trimming took 6 bases from V and 4 from J; bases not matched to a gene: 7. The CDR3 nucleotides are TGTGCCAGCAGAGCCGGGACAGGGAAGTACGAGCAGTACTTC. Translation gives CASRAGTGKYEQYF.

The sample holds one count of this clone. This rearrangement joins TRBV5-1 to TRBJ2-7; TRBD2 is a possible D gene (5 bases). This CDR3 has 15 residues. Trimming took off 4 bases at V and 5 bases at J, with 19 bases between the two ends. Per germline, CDR1 SGHRS and CDR2 YFSETQ. CDR3 residues: CASSPGESKWDEQYF. CDR3 sequence (DNA): TGCGCCAGCAGCCCCGGGGAGAGCAAATGGGACGAGCAGTACTTC.

CDR3 amino acids: CASSVGGAISQPQHF. For the CDR3, the DNA is TGTGCCAGTAGTGTGGGAGGGGCGATCTCTCAGCCCCAGCATTTT. This chain links TRBV19 with TRBJ1-5; the D gene is possibly TRBD1 (5 bases). The length of the CDR3 is 15 residues. CDR1 and CDR2 from the germline V gene are LNHDA and SQIVND (reference sequence). The V gene lost 5 bases and the J gene lost 6 bases, with 17 bases spanning the gap.

This chain joins TRBV6-5 and TRBJ1-5, with a tentative D call TRBD1 (5 bases). There are 14 residues in the CDR3. The germline V gene encodes CDR1 MNHEY and CDR2 SVGAGI. The germline V and J ends were trimmed by 4 bases and 0 bases, with 7 bases remaining between them. The CDR3 DNA sequence: TGTGCCAGCAGTTCCGGGGGTAGCAATCAGCCCCAGCATTTT. It encodes CASSSGGSNQPQHF.